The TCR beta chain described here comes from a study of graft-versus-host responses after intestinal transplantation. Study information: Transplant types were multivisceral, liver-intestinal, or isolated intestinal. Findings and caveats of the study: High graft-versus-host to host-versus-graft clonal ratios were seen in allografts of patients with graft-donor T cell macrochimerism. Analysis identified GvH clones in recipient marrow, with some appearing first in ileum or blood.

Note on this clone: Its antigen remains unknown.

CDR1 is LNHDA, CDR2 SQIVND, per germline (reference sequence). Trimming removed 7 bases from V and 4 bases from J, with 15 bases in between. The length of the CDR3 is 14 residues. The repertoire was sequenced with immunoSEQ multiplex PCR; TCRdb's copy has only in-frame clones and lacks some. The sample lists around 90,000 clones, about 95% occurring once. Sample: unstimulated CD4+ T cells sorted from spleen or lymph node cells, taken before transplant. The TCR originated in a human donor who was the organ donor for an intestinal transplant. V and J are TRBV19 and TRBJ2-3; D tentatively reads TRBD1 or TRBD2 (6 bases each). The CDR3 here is CASKVGGGSDTQYF. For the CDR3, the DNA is TGTGCCAGTAAAGTGGGGGGCGGGTCAGATACGCAGTATTTT.